This paragraph covers one T cell receptor (beta chain) sequence. The data stem from a study of OX40 agonist ivuxolimab in advanced cancers. Study background: The patients received agonistic anti-OX40 (CD134) antibody ivuxolimab.

The germline V gene has CDR1 MNHEY and CDR2 SMNVEV (reference sequence). Trimming took off 6 bases at V and 0 bases at J, with 13 bases between the two ends. This CDR3 is 15 amino acids long. At cycle 4 day 1, cycle 7 day 1, and baseline, blood was sampled. Assay used: immunoSEQ multiplex PCR; TCRdb lists only in-frame clones, some missing. The sample consists of 53,000 or so clones, 93% of them appearing once. The chain employs TRBV27 and TRBJ2-3, with a weak D call TRBD1 (5 bases). Here the sequenced sample was CD4+ or CD8+ T cells sorted from blood, taken in a trial of the OX40 agonist ivuxolimab. The origin of this receptor is an adult with an advanced solid tumor such as melanoma, head and neck, liver or kidney cancer. The CDR3 nucleotides read TGTGCCAGCAGCCTAGGGGCCCTTAGCACAGATACGCAGTATTTT. It encodes CASSLGALSTDTQYF.